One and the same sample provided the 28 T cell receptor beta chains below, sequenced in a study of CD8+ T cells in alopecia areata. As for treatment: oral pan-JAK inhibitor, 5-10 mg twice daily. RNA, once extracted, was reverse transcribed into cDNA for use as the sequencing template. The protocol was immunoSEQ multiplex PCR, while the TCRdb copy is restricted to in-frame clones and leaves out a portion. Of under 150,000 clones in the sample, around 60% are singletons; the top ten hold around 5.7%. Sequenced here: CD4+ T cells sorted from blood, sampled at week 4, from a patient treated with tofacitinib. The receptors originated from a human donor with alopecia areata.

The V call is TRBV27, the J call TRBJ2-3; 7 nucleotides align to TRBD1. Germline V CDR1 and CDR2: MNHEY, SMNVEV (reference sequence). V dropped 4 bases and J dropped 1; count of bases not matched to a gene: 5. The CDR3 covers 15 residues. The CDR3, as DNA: TGTGCCAGCAGTTCAAGGACAGGTCGCACAGATACGCAGTATTTT. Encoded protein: CASSSRTGRTDTQYF.

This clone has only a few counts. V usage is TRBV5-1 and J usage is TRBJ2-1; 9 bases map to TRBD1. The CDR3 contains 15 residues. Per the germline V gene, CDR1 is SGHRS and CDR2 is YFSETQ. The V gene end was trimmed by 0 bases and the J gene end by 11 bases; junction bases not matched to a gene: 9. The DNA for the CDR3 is TGCGCCAGCAGCTTGGACGGGACAGGGAGTCTACAGCAGTTCTTC. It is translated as CASSLDGTGSLQQFF.

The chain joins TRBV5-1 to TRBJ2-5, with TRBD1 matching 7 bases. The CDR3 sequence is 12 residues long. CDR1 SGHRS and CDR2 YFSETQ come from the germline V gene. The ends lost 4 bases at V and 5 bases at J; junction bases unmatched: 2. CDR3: CASSRGLETQYF. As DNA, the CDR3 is TGCGCCAGCAGCAGGGGGCTCGAGACCCAGTACTTC.

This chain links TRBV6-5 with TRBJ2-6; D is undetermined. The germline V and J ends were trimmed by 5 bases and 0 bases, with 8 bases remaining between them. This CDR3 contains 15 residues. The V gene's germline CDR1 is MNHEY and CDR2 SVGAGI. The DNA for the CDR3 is TGTGCCAGCAGTAGAACTGCCTCTGGGGCCAACGTCCTGACTTTC. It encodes CASSRTASGANVLTF.

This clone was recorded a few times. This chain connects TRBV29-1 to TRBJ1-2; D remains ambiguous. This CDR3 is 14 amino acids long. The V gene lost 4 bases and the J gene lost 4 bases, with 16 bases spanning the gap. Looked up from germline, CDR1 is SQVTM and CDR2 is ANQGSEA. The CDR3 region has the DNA TGCAGCGTTGGCACAGCCAGAGGGCCCTATGGCTACACCTTC. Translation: CSVGTARGPYGYTF.

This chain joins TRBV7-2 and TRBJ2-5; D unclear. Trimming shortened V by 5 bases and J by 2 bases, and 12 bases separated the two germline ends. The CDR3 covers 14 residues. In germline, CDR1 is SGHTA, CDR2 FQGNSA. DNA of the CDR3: TGTGCCAGCAGCCCAGAAGGCCCTCAAGAGACCCAGTACTTC. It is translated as CASSPEGPQETQYF.

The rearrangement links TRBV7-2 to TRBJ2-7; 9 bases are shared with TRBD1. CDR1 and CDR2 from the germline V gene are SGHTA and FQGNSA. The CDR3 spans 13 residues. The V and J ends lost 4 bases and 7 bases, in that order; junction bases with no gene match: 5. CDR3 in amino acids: CASSSGQGREQYF. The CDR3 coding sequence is TGTGCCAGCAGCTCGGGACAGGGTCGGGAGCAGTACTTC.

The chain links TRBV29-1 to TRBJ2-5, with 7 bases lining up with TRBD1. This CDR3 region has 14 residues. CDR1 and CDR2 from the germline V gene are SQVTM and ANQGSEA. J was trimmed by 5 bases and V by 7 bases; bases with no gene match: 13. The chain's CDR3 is CSGLGRGRGETQYF. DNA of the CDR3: TGCAGCGGACTGGGAAGGGGGCGAGGGGAGACCCAGTACTTC.

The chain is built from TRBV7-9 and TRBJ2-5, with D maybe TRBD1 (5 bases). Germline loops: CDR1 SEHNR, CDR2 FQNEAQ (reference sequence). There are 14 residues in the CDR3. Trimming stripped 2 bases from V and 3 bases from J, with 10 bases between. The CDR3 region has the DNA TGTGCCAGCAGCTTAACCTTCAGGGAAGAGACCCAGTACTTC. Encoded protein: CASSLTFREETQYF.

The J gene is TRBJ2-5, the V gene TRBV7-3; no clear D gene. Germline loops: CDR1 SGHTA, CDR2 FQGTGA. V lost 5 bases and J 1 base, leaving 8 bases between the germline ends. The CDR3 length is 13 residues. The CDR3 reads CASSISPQETQYF. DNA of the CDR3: TGTGCCAGCAGCATTAGCCCCCAAGAGACCCAGTACTTC.

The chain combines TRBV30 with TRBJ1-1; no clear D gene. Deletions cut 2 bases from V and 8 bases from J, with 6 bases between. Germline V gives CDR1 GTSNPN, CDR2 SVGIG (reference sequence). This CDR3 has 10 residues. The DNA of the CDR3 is TGTGCCTGGAGTAAACTAGAAGCTTTCTTT. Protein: CAWSKLEAFF.

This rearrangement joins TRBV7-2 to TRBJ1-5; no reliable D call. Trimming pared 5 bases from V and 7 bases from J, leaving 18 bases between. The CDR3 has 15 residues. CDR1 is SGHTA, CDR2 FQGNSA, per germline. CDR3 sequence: CASSLTTDPGQPQHF. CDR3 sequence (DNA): TGTGCCAGCAGCCTAACGACCGATCCTGGACAGCCCCAGCATTTT.

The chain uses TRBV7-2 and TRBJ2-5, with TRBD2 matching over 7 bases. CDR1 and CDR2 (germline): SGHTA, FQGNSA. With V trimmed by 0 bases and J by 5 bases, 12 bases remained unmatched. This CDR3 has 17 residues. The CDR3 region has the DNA TGTGCCAGCAGCTTAGCCGTGGCGGCGGGGGTCTGGGAGACCCAGTACTTC. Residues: CASSLAVAAGVWETQYF.

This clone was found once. CDR3 nucleotides: TGTGCCAGTAGTAGGGACACTACCTACGAGCAGTACTTC. Its translation: CASSRDTTYEQYF. This sequence joins TRBV19 and TRBJ2-7; maybe TRBD1 (6 bases). V lost 4 bases to trimming and J lost 2 bases, with 9 bases between them. The germline V gene encodes CDR1 LNHDA and CDR2 SQIVND (reference sequence). The CDR3 is 13 residues long.

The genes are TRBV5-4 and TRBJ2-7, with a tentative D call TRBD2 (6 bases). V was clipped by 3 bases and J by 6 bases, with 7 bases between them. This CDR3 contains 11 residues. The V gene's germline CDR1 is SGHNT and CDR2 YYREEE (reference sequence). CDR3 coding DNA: TGTGCCAGCAGCTCGCGGGGCGAGCAGTACTTC. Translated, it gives CASSSRGEQYF.

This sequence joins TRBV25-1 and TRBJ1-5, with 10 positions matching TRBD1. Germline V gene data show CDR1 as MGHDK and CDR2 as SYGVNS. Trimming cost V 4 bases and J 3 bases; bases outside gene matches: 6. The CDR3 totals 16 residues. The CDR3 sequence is CASSGDRGLINQPQHF. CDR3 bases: TGTGCCAGCAGTGGGGACAGGGGCCTGATCAATCAGCCCCAGCATTTT.

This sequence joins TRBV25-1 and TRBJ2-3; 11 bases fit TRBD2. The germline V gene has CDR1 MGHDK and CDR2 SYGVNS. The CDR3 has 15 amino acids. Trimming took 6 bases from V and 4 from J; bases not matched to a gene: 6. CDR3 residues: CASSLSGRGPDTQYF. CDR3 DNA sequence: TGTGCCAGCAGCCTTAGCGGGAGGGGTCCAGATACGCAGTATTTT. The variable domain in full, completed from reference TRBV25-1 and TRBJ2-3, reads EADIYQTPRYLVIGTGKKITLECSQTMGHDKMYWYQQDPGMELHLIHYSYGVNSTEKGDLSSESTVSRIRTEHFPLTLESARPSHTSQYLCASSLSGRGPDTQYFGPGTRLTVL.

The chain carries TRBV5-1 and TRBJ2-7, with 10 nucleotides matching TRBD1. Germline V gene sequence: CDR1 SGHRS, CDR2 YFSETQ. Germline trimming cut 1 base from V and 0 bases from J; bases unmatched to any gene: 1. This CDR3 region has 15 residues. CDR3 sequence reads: CASSLRTGGSYEQYF. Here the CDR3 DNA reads TGCGCCAGCAGCTTGAGGACAGGGGGCTCCTACGAGCAGTACTTC.

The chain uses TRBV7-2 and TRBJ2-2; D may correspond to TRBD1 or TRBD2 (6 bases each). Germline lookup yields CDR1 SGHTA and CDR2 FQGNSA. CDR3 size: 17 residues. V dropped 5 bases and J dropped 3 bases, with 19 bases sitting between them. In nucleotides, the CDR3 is TGTGCCAGCAGCCCAGGGGCGGGGCCAGGAGACACCGGGGAGCTGTTTTTT. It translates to CASSPGAGPGDTGELFF.

The CDR3 region has the DNA TGTGCCAGCAGCAAAAAGGGGCTAGCGGAGCGATGGGACCAAGAGACCCAGTACTTC. Protein sequence: CASSKKGLAERWDQETQYF. The V gene is TRBV21-1, the J gene TRBJ2-5; the D call TRBD2 from the table was never checked on the DNA. TRBV21-1 is described as a pseudogene. This CDR3 contains 19 residues.

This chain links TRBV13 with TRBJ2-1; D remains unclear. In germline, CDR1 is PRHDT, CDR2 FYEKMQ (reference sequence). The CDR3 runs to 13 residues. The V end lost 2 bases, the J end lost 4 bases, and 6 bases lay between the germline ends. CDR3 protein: CASSLTRYNEQFF. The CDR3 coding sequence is TGTGCCAGCAGCTTAACCAGGTACAATGAGCAGTTCTTC.

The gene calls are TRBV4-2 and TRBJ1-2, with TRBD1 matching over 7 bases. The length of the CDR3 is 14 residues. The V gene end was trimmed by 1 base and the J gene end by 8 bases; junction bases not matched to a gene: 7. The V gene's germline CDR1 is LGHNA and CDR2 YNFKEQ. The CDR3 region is CASSQAAGGGGYTF. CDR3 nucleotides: TGTGCCAGCAGCCAAGCCGCAGGGGGTGGGGGCTACACCTTC.

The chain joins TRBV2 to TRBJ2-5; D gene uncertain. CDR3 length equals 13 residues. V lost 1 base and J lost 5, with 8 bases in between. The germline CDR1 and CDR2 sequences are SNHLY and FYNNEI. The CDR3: CASSEEGRETQYF. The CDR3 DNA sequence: TGTGCCAGCAGTGAAGAGGGTCGGGAGACCCAGTACTTC.

The CDR3 DNA is TGTGCCAGCAGTTACAGGACGAACACCGGGGAGCTGTTTTTT. It specifies CASSYRTNTGELFF. J is TRBJ2-2 and V is TRBV2, with D possibly TRBD1 on 5 matching bases. Trimming shortened V by 5 bases and J by 0 bases, and 7 bases separated the two germline ends. This CDR3 contains 14 residues. Germline CDR1 SNHLY, CDR2 FYNNEI.

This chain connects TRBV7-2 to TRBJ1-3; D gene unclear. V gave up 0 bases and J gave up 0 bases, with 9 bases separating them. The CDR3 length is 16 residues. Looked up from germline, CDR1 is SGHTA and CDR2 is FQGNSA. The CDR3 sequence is CASSLAEASSGNTIYF. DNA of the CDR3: TGTGCCAGCAGCTTAGCCGAGGCTAGCTCTGGAAACACCATATATTTT.

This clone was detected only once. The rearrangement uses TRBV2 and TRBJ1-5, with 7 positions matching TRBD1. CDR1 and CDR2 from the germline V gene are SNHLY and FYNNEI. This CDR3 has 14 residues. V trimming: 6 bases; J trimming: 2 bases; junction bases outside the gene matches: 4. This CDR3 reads CASRPGTGNQPQHF. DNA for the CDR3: TGTGCCAGCAGGCCAGGGACAGGCAATCAGCCCCAGCATTTT.

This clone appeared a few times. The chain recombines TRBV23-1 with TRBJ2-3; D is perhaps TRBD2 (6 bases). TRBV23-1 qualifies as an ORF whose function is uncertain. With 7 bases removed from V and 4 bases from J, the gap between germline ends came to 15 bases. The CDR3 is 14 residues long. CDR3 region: CASISREFPDTQYF. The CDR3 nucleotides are TGCGCCAGCATTTCGCGGGAATTTCCAGATACGCAGTATTTT.

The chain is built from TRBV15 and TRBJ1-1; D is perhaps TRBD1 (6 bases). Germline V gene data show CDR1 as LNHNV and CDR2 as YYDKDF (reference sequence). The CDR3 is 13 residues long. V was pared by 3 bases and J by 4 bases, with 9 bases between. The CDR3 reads CATSSRGGTEAFF. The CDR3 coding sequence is TGTGCCACCAGCAGTCGAGGGGGCACTGAAGCTTTCTTT. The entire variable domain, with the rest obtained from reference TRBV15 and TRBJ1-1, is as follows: DAMVIQNPRYQVTQFGKPVTLSCSQTLNHNVMYWYQQKSSQAPKLLFHYYDKDFNNEADTPDNFQSRRPNTSFCFLDIRSPGLGDTAMYLCATSSRGGTEAFFGQGTRLTVV.